The clone carrying this T cell receptor (beta chain) was observed a single time. Clones were read by immunoSEQ multiplex PCR, and TCRdb kept only the in-frame ones, dropping some. Of some 18,000 clones in the sample, nearly 80% are singletons; the top ten hold approximately 10%. The data derive from a study of sequential checkpoint blockade in melanoma. Looking at the study overall: Patients were randomized 1:1 to nivolumab-then-ipilimumab or ipilimumab-then-nivolumab first-line. Both treatment sequences were followed by maintenance nivolumab.

Indicated treatment: randomized to nivolumab then ipilimumab (arm A) or the reverse (arm B). DNA-damaging chemotherapy had not been given to any patient beforehand. From thawed PBMCs, live CD3+CD8+ cells negative for CD19 and CD56 were sorted. The material sequenced was CD8+ T cells sorted from blood (inferred from file names), taken from a patient given nivolumab and ipilimumab in sequence. The sequence derives from a human donor with melanoma.

CDR3 loop: CASSFGLAGVGEQYF. CDR3 nucleotides: TGTGCCAGCAGCTTCGGACTAGCGGGAGTAGGCGAGCAGTACTTC. V usage is TRBV7-8 and J usage is TRBJ2-7, with TRBD2 matching 13 bases. Germline lookup yields CDR1 SGHVS and CDR2 FQNEAQ. There are 15 residues in the CDR3. V shed 3 bases, J shed 6 bases, and the junction held 5 bases outside the gene matches.